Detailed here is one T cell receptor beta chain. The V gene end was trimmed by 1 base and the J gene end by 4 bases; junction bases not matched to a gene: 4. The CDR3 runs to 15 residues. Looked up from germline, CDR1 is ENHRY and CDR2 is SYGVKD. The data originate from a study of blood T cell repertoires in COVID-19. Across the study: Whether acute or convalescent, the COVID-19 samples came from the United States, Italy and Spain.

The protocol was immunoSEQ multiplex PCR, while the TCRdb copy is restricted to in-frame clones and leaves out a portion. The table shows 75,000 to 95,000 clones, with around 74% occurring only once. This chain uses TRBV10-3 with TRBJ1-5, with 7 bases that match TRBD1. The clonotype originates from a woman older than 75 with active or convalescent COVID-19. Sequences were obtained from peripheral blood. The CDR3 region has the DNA TGTGCCATCAGTGAGTGGGGGGACAGTAATCAGCCCCAGCATTTT. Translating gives CAISEWGDSNQPQHF.